This T cell receptor beta chain emerged from a study of graft-versus-host responses after intestinal transplantation. On the study more broadly: Recipients received multivisceral, liver-intestinal, or isolated intestinal transplants. Anti-thymocyte globulin was used for induction in all recipients, who then took tacrolimus and steroids for roughly 3 years. Findings and caveats of the study: Early post-transplant HvG declines were associated with peak circulating GvH clone levels. Allografts carried high graft-versus-host to host-versus-graft clonal ratios in patients having graft-donor T cell macrochimerism.

Measured with immunoSEQ multiplex PCR; TCRdb has only the in-frame clones, and not every one. The sample records fewer than 90,000 clones, 94% being singletons. As to this clone: Its antigen remains unidentified.

The J segment lost 4 bases and the V segment lost 4 bases, leaving 2 bases of the junction unmatched. The CDR3 extends over 13 amino acids. Germline V gene sequence: CDR1 LGHNA, CDR2 YSLEER. The sequencing here drew on unstimulated CD4+ T cells sorted from spleen or lymph node cells, taken before transplant. This clonotype was obtained from a human donor who was the organ donor for an intestinal transplant. The gene calls are TRBV4-3 and TRBJ1-1, with 8 bases that match TRBD1. The CDR3 protein is CASSPGQGTEAFF. CDR3 nucleotides: TGCGCCAGCAGCCCCGGACAGGGCACTGAAGCTTTCTTT.